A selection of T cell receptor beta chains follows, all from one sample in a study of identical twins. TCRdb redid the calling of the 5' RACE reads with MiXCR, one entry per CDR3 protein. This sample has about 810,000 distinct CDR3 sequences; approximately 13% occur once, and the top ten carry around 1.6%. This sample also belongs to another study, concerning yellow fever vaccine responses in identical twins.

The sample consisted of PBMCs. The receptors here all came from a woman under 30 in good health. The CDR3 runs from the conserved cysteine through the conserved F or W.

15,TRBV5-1,CASSPFTSGRETQYF
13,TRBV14,CASSQGDIGGYTF
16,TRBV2,CASSPLRDPSTETQYF
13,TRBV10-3,CAISAPANTEAFF
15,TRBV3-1,CASSQGYSGANVLTF
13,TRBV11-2,CASSSEGQGGQFF
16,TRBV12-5,CASGETSGAPIDTQYF
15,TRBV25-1,CASSDPSDRPFGYTF
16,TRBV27,CASSLNFIGRGTEAFF
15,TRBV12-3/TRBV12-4,CASSLGTASTGELFF
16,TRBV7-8,CASSSPTQGAEDTQYF
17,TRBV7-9,CASRSTLRGGARNEQFF
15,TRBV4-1,CASSQGATGLYEQYF
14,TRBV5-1,CASRQGWGLYEQYF
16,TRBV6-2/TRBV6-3,CASSLTSGSAKNIQYF
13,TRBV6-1,CASRVGSYTEAFF
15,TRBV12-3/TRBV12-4,CASSSSLTEQETQYF
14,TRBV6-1,CASRLQGQIETQYF
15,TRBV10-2,CASSDSGTSTDTQYF
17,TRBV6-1,CVSSEAWGKGGNQPQHF
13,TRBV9,CASSVRSEETQYF
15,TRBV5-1,CASSLPGTSRDTQYF
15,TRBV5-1,CASSSTRGNTGELFF
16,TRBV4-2,CASSQLPSGTGNEQFF
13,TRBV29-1,CSVEGRGPETQYF
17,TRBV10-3,CAISDPQGPYSNQPQHF
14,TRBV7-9,CASSLGISSTEQFF
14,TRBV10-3,CAIRGQVRSNEQFF
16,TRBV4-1,CASSQSVPGTGVGQYF
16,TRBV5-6,CASSRTSGGYYNEQFF
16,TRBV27,CASKERRVMGYDTQYF
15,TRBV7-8,CASSLVGGDKNIQYF
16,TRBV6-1,CASSPPARGAFNEQFF
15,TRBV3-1,CASSHSGTGAGEQYF
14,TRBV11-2,CASSSGLARYEQYF
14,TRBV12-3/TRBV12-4,CASSSRQGGNEQFF
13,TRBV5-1,CASRGVGSETQYF
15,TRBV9,CASSVSLGQTDTQYF
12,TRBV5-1,CASSVDRYGYTF
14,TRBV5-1,CASSPRATGEIAFF
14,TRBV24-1,CATSDLGGKNEQFF
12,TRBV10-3,CAITDSYYGYTF
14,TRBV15,CATSRDLGNQPQHF
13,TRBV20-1,CSAKIAGVFEQYF
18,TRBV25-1,CASSGTSGIDPTYNEQFF
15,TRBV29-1,CSVPGDLANADTQYF
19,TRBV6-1,CASSEAFGTNIVSYNEQFF
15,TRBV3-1,CASSLNGQHQETQYF
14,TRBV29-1,CSVGPGWLGETQYF
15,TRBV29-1,CSAETPGQGVYGYTF